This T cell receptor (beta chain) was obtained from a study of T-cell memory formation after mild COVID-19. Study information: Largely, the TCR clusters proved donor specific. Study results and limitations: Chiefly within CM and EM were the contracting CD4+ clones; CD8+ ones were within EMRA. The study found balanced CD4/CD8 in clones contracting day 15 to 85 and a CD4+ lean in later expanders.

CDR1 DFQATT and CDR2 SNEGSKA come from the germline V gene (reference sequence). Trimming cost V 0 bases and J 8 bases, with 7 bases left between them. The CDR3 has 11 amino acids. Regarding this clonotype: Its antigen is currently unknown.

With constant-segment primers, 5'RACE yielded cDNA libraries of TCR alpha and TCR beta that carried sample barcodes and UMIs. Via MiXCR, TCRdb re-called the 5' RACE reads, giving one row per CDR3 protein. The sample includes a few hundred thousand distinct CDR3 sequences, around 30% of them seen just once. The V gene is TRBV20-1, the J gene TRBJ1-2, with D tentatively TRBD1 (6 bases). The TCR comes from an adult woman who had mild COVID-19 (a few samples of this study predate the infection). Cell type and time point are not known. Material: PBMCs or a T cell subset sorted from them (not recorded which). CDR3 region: CSARDQGGYTF. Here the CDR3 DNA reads TGCAGTGCTAGAGATCAGGGGGGCTACACCTTC.